This T cell receptor beta chain emerged from a study of Ad26.COV2.S vaccination and SARS-CoV-2 variants. Study summary: Dosing was one shot or two shots 56 days apart.

Treatment here: 15 to 20 received Ad26.COV2.S at low or high dose, single or two shots; roughly five received placebo; per-sample allocation not given. Sampling happened 63 days after the first vaccine or placebo injection. The protocol was immunoSEQ multiplex PCR, while the TCRdb copy is restricted to in-frame clones and leaves out a portion. The sample holds about 280,000 clones, about 90% seen once. Germline V gene sequence: CDR1 SGHRS, CDR2 YFSETQ. V shed 0 bases and J shed 8 bases, with 11 bases lying between them. CDR3 length: 14 residues. Regarding the study as a whole: While placebo recipients had lower spike-specific TCR breadth, vaccine recipients had more. Measurements of TCR breadth and depth may have given underestimates of the total T cell responses.

As to this clone: Its target is unknown.

The rearrangement joins TRBV5-1 to TRBJ1-4, with D possibly being TRBD1 (6 bases). This clonotype was obtained from a person aged 18 to 59 who received the Ad26.COV2.S COVID-19 vaccine or a placebo. The material sequenced was peripheral blood, taken in a trial of Ad26.COV2.S vaccine versus placebo. CDR3 sequence: CASSLEGGNEKLFF. In nucleotides, the CDR3 is TGCGCCAGCAGCTTGGAAGGGGGAAACGAAAAACTGTTTTTT.